The next 20 T cell receptor beta chains were all read from a single sample in a study of blood T cell repertoires in COVID-19. Some clones are missing from TCRdb's copy, which holds only in-frame ones; the method was immunoSEQ multiplex PCR. The table includes 120,000 to 150,000 clones, approximately 85% detected once. Sequences were obtained from peripheral blood. These receptors were obtained from a woman aged 60-75 years with COVID-19, enrolled during active disease.

This clone was detected once. The J gene is TRBJ2-1, the V gene TRBV7-3; 8 positions match TRBD2. This CDR3 spans 13 amino acids. The germline gives CDR1 SGHTA, CDR2 FQGTGA. The V and J ends lost 5 bases and 4 bases, in that order; junction bases with no gene match: 1. The CDR3: CASSTSGYNEQFF. DNA of the CDR3: TGTGCCAGCAGCACTAGCGGATACAATGAGCAGTTCTTC.

This clone came up once. The chain combines TRBV7-9 with TRBJ2-7; D unresolved. Trimming shortened V by 3 bases and J by 3 bases, and 3 bases separated the two germline ends. In germline, CDR1 is SEHNR, CDR2 FQNEAQ (reference sequence). The CDR3 length is 11 residues. The CDR3 nucleotides are TGTGCCAGCAGCTTTAACTACGAGCAGTACTTC. Translated, it gives CASSFNYEQYF.

This clone was counted between two and nine times. The CDR3 protein is CASSDPVSGANVLTF. CDR3 in DNA: TGTGCCAGCAGTGACCCCGTCTCTGGGGCCAACGTCCTGACTTTC. V is TRBV6-4 and J is TRBJ2-6; no reliable D call. CDR1 MRHNA and CDR2 SNTAGT come from the germline V gene. With 2 bases removed from V and 0 bases from J, the gap between germline ends came to 5 bases. CDR3 length equals 15 residues.

The chain recombines TRBV10-3 with TRBJ1-1; D is uncertain. V was shortened by 7 bases and J by 4 bases, with 13 bases between the two germline ends. The length of the CDR3 is 13 residues. Germline V gives CDR1 ENHRY, CDR2 SYGVKD. DNA of the CDR3: TGTGCCATCACTAACACGGGTGCCACTGAAGCTTTCTTT. Translation: CAITNTGATEAFF.

The rearrangement joins TRBV5-1 to TRBJ2-1, with 8 bases aligning to TRBD2. The CDR3 length is 16 residues. Germline-derived CDR1 and CDR2 are SGHRS and YFSETQ. V lost 1 base to trimming and J lost 6 bases; unmatched junction nucleotides: 9. CDR3 nucleotide sequence: TGCGCCAGCAGCTTGACCCCGGCCGGGGGGGCCAATGAGCAGTTCTTC. Its protein is CASSLTPAGGANEQFF.

V is TRBV4-2 and J is TRBJ1-5; D is perhaps TRBD1 (6 bases). Trimming took 4 bases from V and 5 from J, leaving 21 bases between them. Germline values: CDR1 LGHNA, CDR2 YNFKEQ. The CDR3 length is 17 residues. In DNA, the CDR3 is TGTGCCAGCAGCCCCCAAAAGTCAGGGGAGTTAGATCAGCCCCAGCATTTT. Translated, it gives CASSPQKSGELDQPQHF.

DNA for the CDR3: TGTGCCAGCAGCTTAGACCCGCGTGGCACTGAAGCTTTCTTT. Residues: CASSLDPRGTEAFF. The chain uses TRBV7-2 and TRBJ1-1; no clear D. This CDR3 has 14 residues. Germline V gives CDR1 SGHTA, CDR2 FQGNSA. V lost 1 base and J lost 4, with 10 bases in between.

This clone was counted only a few times. This chain links TRBV11-1 with TRBJ2-5; D is undetermined. The CDR3 is 14 amino acids. Germline V CDR1 and CDR2: SGHAT, FQDESV (reference sequence). Trimming cost V 3 bases and J 1 base, with 9 bases left between them. The CDR3 nucleotides read TGTGCCAGCAGCTTGGGCCCCTCCCAAGAGACCCAGTACTTC. Residues: CASSLGPSQETQYF.

The chain carries TRBV2 and TRBJ1-1; 7 positions match TRBD1. CDR1 is SNHLY and CDR2 is FYNNEI in the germline V gene. This CDR3 has 13 residues. The trim removed 6 bases at V and 4 bases at J, leaving 5 bases unmatched. CDR3 nucleotide sequence: TGTGCCAGCAGGGCAGGGGGACTCACTGAAGCTTTCTTT. This encodes CASRAGGLTEAFF. Together with reference TRBV2 and TRBJ1-1, the CDR3 gives the full variable domain: EPEVTQTPSHQVTQMGQEVILRCVPISNHLYFYWYRQILGQKVEFLVSFYNNEISEKSEIFDDQFSVERPDGSNFTLKIRSTKLEDSAMYFCASRAGGLTEAFFGQGTRLTVV.

This clone is a singleton in its sample. V and J are TRBV5-1 and TRBJ2-2, with 9 bases lining up with TRBD2. Germline values: CDR1 SGHRS, CDR2 YFSETQ. Germline trimming cut 1 base from V and 5 bases from J; bases unmatched to any gene: 6. This CDR3 is 16 amino acids long. The CDR3 nucleotides read TGCGCCAGCAGCTTGTTGGCGGGGGGGCGAACCGGGGAGCTGTTTTTT. Translation gives CASSLLAGGRTGELFF.

This chain uses TRBV6-6 with TRBJ2-7; D may be TRBD1 (6 bases). The CDR3 extends over 13 amino acids. Per germline, CDR1 MNHNY and CDR2 SVGAGI (reference sequence). Trimming cost V 4 bases and J 6 bases, with 13 bases left between them. The CDR3 protein is CASSLTGPGEQYF. The CDR3 DNA reads as TGTGCCAGCAGTTTGACAGGACCGGGCGAGCAGTACTTC.

The chain links TRBV2 to TRBJ1-2; a possible D gene is TRBD1 (5 bases). Germline V gives CDR1 SNHLY, CDR2 FYNNEI. The V gene lost 0 bases and the J gene lost 8 bases, with 13 bases spanning the gap. The CDR3 length is 14 residues. The CDR3 loop reads CASSEAGRADGYTF. CDR3 in DNA: TGTGCCAGCAGTGAAGCGGGCAGGGCCGACGGCTACACCTTC.

The J gene is TRBJ2-7, the V gene TRBV11-2; no definite D call. Germline V gene lookup returns CDR1 SGHAT and CDR2 FQNNGV. This CDR3 spans 14 amino acids. V lost 0 bases and J lost 1, with 7 bases in between. The CDR3 DNA reads as TGTGCCAGCAGCTTAGATCAGGCTTCCTACGAGCAGTACTTC. Translation: CASSLDQASYEQYF.

Details on this clone: Mismatch with germline at one junction end may stem from a read error. CDR3: CASRGTSIAPDF. The CDR3, as DNA: TGTGCCAGCAGGGGGACTAGCATCGCTCCGGACTTC. The rearrangement uses TRBV7-2 and TRBJ2-7; TRBD2 matches 9 bases. Germline V gives CDR1 SGHTA, CDR2 FQGNSA. The CDR3 spans 12 residues.

CDR3 residues: CATSKELQGGNQPQHF. Written as DNA, the CDR3 is TGTGCCACCAGCAAAGAATTACAGGGGGGAAATCAGCCCCAGCATTTT. The chain couples TRBV15 to TRBJ1-5, with 8 bases matching TRBD1. There are 16 residues in the CDR3. V trimming: 4 bases; J trimming: 4 bases; junction bases outside the gene matches: 9. Germline lookup yields CDR1 LNHNV and CDR2 YYDKDF (reference sequence).

The chain combines TRBV19 with TRBJ1-2; D not resolved. The CDR3 extends over 14 amino acids. CDR1 is LNHDA, CDR2 SQIVND, per germline (reference sequence). Between the trimmed V and J ends, which lost 0 bases and 5 bases, there was a span of 10 bases. The CDR3 bases are TGTGCCAGTAGTATAGACGGGTTCCCTTATGGCTACACCTTC. As protein: CASSIDGFPYGYTF.

This clone was recorded a few times. The chain joins TRBV6-5 to TRBJ1-2, with D possibly being TRBD1 (5 bases). Trimming took off 6 bases at V and 4 bases at J, with 15 bases between the two ends. The V gene's germline CDR1 is MNHEY and CDR2 SVGAGI. CDR3 size: 14 residues. In DNA, the CDR3 is TGTGCCAGCAGGCCTACGGGGGGGGGCTATGGCTACACCTTC. It specifies CASRPTGGGYGYTF.

The rearrangement uses TRBV5-4 and TRBJ2-5; 12 bases agree with TRBD2. This CDR3 is 15 amino acids long. Losses at the gene ends were 2 bases for V and 2 bases for J; bases not matched to a gene: 1. The V gene's germline CDR1 is SGHNT and CDR2 YYREEE (reference sequence). DNA for the CDR3: TGTGCCAGCAGCTTAGGACTAGCGGGGCAAGAGACCCAGTACTTC. This translates into CASSLGLAGQETQYF. The full variable domain, with the rest looked up from reference TRBV5-4 and TRBJ2-5, is ETGVTQSPTHLIKTRGQQVTLRCSSQSGHNTVSWYQQALGQGPQFIFQYYREEENGRGNFPPRFSGLQFPNYSSELNVNALELDDSALYLCASSLGLAGQETQYFGPGTRLLVL.

The chain uses TRBV11-1 and TRBJ1-2, with a weak D call TRBD1 (5 bases). This CDR3 comprises 13 residues. CDR1 SGHAT and CDR2 FQDESV come from the germline V gene (reference sequence). Trimming left V 6 bases short and J 4 bases short, with 12 bases between. The CDR3 here is CASSRDSLYGYTF. As DNA, the CDR3 is TGTGCCAGCAGTCGCGACAGTCTCTATGGCTACACCTTC.

The CDR3 loop reads CASSGWHPNQPQHF. CDR3 nucleotide sequence: TGTGCCAGCAGTGGTTGGCATCCCAATCAGCCCCAGCATTTT. The gene calls are TRBV2 and TRBJ1-5; D is unclear. The V gene lost 4 bases and the J gene lost 3 bases, with 10 bases spanning the gap. CDR1 SNHLY and CDR2 FYNNEI come from the germline V gene. This CDR3 is built from 14 residues. Full variable domain (outside the CDR3, taken from reference TRBV2 and TRBJ1-5): EPEVTQTPSHQVTQMGQEVILRCVPISNHLYFYWYRQILGQKVEFLVSFYNNEISEKSEIFDDQFSVERPDGSNFTLKIRSTKLEDSAMYFCASSGWHPNQPQHFGDGTRLSIL.